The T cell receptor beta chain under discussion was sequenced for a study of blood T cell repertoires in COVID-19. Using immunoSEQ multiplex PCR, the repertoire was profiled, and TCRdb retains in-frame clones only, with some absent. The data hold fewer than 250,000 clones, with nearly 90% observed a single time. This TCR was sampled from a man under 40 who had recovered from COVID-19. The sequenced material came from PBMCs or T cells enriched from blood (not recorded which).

The CDR3 here is CASSPDWVGQFF. CDR3 sequence (DNA): TGTGCCAGCAGCCCCGACTGGGTTGGGCAGTTCTTC. The genes are TRBV7-2 and TRBJ2-1; D not resolved. The germline V gene encodes CDR1 SGHTA and CDR2 FQGNSA. There are 12 residues in the CDR3. The germline V and J ends were trimmed by 5 bases and 12 bases, with 14 bases remaining between them.